One sample yielded the 27 T cell receptor beta chains listed below, sequenced in a study of spatial heterogeneity in lung cancer. The time point here: sample taken at primary tumor resection. TCRdb used MiXCR to reprocess the 5' RACE reads, holding one entry per CDR3 protein. In the table there are about 22,000 distinct CDR3 sequences, 5.8% of which are singletons. The material sequenced was PBMCs, taken at surgery. The receptors stem from a male donor with early-stage non-small cell lung cancer.

In this sample, this clonotype turned up many times. The rearrangement links TRBV6-6 to TRBJ1-5, with 8 bases that match TRBD1. CDR1 MNHNY and CDR2 SVGAGI come from the germline V gene (reference sequence). The CDR3 extends over 15 amino acids. J gave up 1 base and V 5 bases, and 4 bases lay outside the gene matches. The CDR3 loop is CASSQGARSNQPQHF. In DNA, the CDR3 is TGTGCCAGCAGTCAGGGGGCTCGGAGCAATCAGCCCCAGCATTTT.

V usage is TRBV30 and J usage is TRBJ2-3; D unresolved. The CDR3 extends over 12 amino acids. CDR1 is GTSNPN and CDR2 is SVGIG in the germline V gene (reference sequence). V lost 4 bases and J lost 1, with 6 bases in between. This CDR3 reads CAWNQGTDTQYF. The DNA for the CDR3 is TGTGCCTGGAATCAGGGCACAGATACGCAGTATTTT.

This clonotype was detected many times. The rearrangement links TRBV5-1 to TRBJ2-5; no definite D call. The CDR3 has 14 residues. In germline, CDR1 is SGHRS, CDR2 YFSETQ. With 2 bases removed from V and 2 bases from J, the gap between germline ends came to 10 bases. The CDR3 coding sequence is TGCGCCAGCAGCTTTAAAGGTGGACAAGAGACCCAGTACTTC. Translated, it gives CASSFKGGQETQYF.

The table lists this clonotype with many counts. V gene TRBV30 combines with J gene TRBJ2-5, with no clear D. Germline V gene lookup returns CDR1 GTSNPN and CDR2 SVGIG (reference sequence). CDR3 size: 12 residues. V was trimmed by 4 bases and J by 0 bases, leaving 6 bases between them. The chain's CDR3 is CAWKSNQETQYF. The CDR3 coding sequence is TGTGCCTGGAAGAGCAACCAAGAGACCCAGTACTTC.

V usage is TRBV6-6 and J usage is TRBJ2-1, with no clear D. Trimming cost V 2 bases and J 5 bases, with 7 bases left between them. The CDR3 has 13 amino acids. Germline V gives CDR1 MNHNY, CDR2 SVGAGI (reference sequence). As DNA, the CDR3 is TGTGCCAGCAGTTACGGGCCGAACAATGAGCAGTTCTTC. Protein product: CASSYGPNNEQFF.

Many counts were recorded for this clonotype. The chain has TRBV7-9 and TRBJ1-2; weak D call: TRBD1 (6 bases). CDR3 length: 12 residues. The V end lost 3 bases, the J end lost 7 bases, and 9 bases lay between the germline ends. CDR1 and CDR2 from the germline V gene are SEHNR and FQNEAQ (reference sequence). The chain's CDR3 is CASSFSGVGYTF. The CDR3 DNA sequence: TGTGCCAGCAGCTTTTCAGGGGTTGGCTACACCTTC.

This clonotype was counted many times. This chain connects TRBV2 to TRBJ2-1, with D perhaps assigned TRBD1 or TRBD2 (5 bases each). Trimming stripped 9 bases from V and 15 bases from J, with 15 bases between. The CDR3 consists of 10 residues. CDR1 and CDR2 (germline): SNHLY, FYNNEI. CDR3 sequence: CASHRDRLFF. The CDR3 DNA is TGTGCCAGTCACCGGGACCGACTGTTCTTC.

About this clonotype: A much more abundant neighbour one base away suggests this may be a read error. The chain uses TRBV9 and TRBJ1-1; no reliable D call. This CDR3 region has 12 residues. V lost 0 bases, J lost 3 bases, and 3 bases lay in between. The V gene's germline CDR1 is SGDLS and CDR2 YYNGEE. CDR3 residues: CASSVEDTEAFF. CDR3 nucleotides: TGTGCCAGCAGCGTAGAGGACACTGAAGCTTTCTTT. The complete variable domain, with remaining parts taken from reference TRBV9 and TRBJ1-1, reads DSGVTQTPKHLITATGQRVTLRCSPRSGDLSVYWYQQSLDQGLQFLIQYYNGEERAKGNILERFSAQQFPDLHSELNLSSLELGDSALYFCASSVEDTEAFFGQGTRLTVV.

This clonotype appeared many times. This chain links TRBV5-1 with TRBJ2-2; 11 bases match TRBD2. The V and J ends lost 5 bases and 6 bases, in that order; junction bases with no gene match: 6. The CDR3 totals 15 residues. Germline CDR1 SGHRS, CDR2 YFSETQ. DNA for the CDR3: TGCGCCAGCAGATATCTAGCGGGAGGCTCCGGGGAGCTGTTTTTT. It is translated as CASRYLAGGSGELFF.

V and J are TRBV12-3 or TRBV12-4 and TRBJ2-7; D may be TRBD1 (6 bases). The CDR3 spans 14 residues. V lost 1 base and J lost 7, with 14 bases in between. CDR3 region: CASSLGQGPREQYF. The CDR3 region has the DNA TGTGCCAGCAGTTTAGGGCAGGGGCCTAGGGAGCAGTACTTC.

A few counts support this clonotype. The genes are TRBV7-8 and TRBJ1-5, with D perhaps TRBD1 (6 bases). The germline V and J ends were trimmed by 4 bases and 2 bases, with 9 bases remaining between them. Germline assignment: CDR1 SGHVS and CDR2 FQNEAQ. This CDR3 comprises 14 residues. CDR3 residues: CASSSRQGNQPQHF. The CDR3 nucleotides read TGTGCCAGCAGCTCCCGACAGGGCAATCAGCCCCAGCATTTT.

This clonotype showed up many times. DNA of the CDR3: TGTGCCAGCAGTGGACGCCCGAACACCGGGGAGCTGTTTTTT. Translated: CASSGRPNTGELFF. The J gene is TRBJ2-2, the V gene TRBV6-2 or TRBV6-3; no definite D call. The V gene lost 5 bases and the J gene lost 0 bases, with 7 bases spanning the gap. Germline loops: CDR1 MNHEY, CDR2 SVGEGT. The CDR3 length is 14 residues.

This clonotype was counted many times. The rearrangement joins TRBV5-4 to TRBJ1-1; 9 bases line up with TRBD1. Germline CDR1 SGHNT, CDR2 YYREEE (reference sequence). The length of the CDR3 is 18 residues. V lost 4 bases and J lost 1; bases outside the gene matches: 14. CDR3 amino acids: CASSIERDRETSNTEAFF. The DNA for the CDR3 is TGTGCCAGCAGCATTGAACGGGACAGGGAAACCTCGAACACTGAAGCTTTCTTT. Looking up the rest from reference TRBV5-4 and TRBJ1-1 gives the full variable domain: ETGVTQSPTHLIKTRGQQVTLRCSSQSGHNTVSWYQQALGQGPQFIFQYYREEENGRGNFPPRFSGLQFPNYSSELNVNALELDDSALYLCASSIERDRETSNTEAFFGQGTRLTVV.

The J gene is TRBJ2-2, the V gene TRBV27; no clear D. V lost 8 bases to trimming and J lost 1 base, with 11 bases between them. CDR1 MNHEY and CDR2 SMNVEV come from the germline V gene (reference sequence). The CDR3 has 14 residues. CDR3 loop: CASQWLLNTGELFF. The CDR3 DNA is TGTGCCAGCCAATGGCTGTTGAACACCGGGGAGCTGTTTTTT.

This clonotype came up many times. The gene calls are TRBV29-1 and TRBJ1-1, with a possible D match to TRBD1 (6 bases). Between the trimmed V and J ends, which lost 7 bases and 1 base, there was a span of 7 bases. There are 11 residues in the CDR3. CDR1 and CDR2 from the germline V gene are SQVTM and ANQGSEA. This chain's CDR3 is CSGQENTEAFF. CDR3 nucleotides: TGCAGCGGACAGGAGAACACTGAAGCTTTCTTT.

This clonotype was observed many times. The J gene is TRBJ2-1, the V gene TRBV6-5, with D perhaps given as TRBD1 or TRBD2 (6 bases each). The CDR3 has 14 residues. The germline gives CDR1 MNHEY, CDR2 SVGAGI. Deletions cut 6 bases from V and 8 bases from J, with 17 bases between. The CDR3 sequence: CASSTGGGRDEQFF. DNA for the CDR3: TGTGCCAGCAGCACCGGAGGGGGGCGGGATGAGCAGTTCTTC.

This clonotype has at least ten counts. The rearrangement joins TRBV2 to TRBJ1-4; D is possibly TRBD1 (5 bases). The CDR3 contains 13 residues. The ends were cut back, 7 bases at V and 8 bases at J, with 14 bases in the middle. Germline loops: CDR1 SNHLY, CDR2 FYNNEI. CDR3 residues: CASMFQGEEKLFF. CDR3 bases: TGTGCCAGCATGTTCCAGGGCGAGGAAAAACTGTTTTTT.

The gene calls are TRBV6-5 and TRBJ2-7, with TRBD1 matching 9 bases. Germline V gene lookup returns CDR1 MNHEY and CDR2 SVGAGI. The CDR3 has 13 amino acids. The J segment lost 4 bases and the V segment lost 4 bases, leaving 2 bases of the junction unmatched. DNA for the CDR3: TGTGCCAGCAGTTTAGGGACAGGGTACGAGCAGTACTTC. It is translated as CASSLGTGYEQYF.

This clonotype has a handful of counts. V usage is TRBV7-2 and J usage is TRBJ1-1; D ambiguous. With 8 bases removed from V and 1 base from J, the gap between germline ends came to 14 bases. Germline V gives CDR1 SGHTA, CDR2 FQGNSA. CDR3 length: 14 amino acids. CDR3 protein: CASSLRRANTEAFF. In DNA form, the CDR3 reads TGTGCCAGCTCCCTCCGACGGGCGAACACTGAAGCTTTCTTT.

This clonotype was counted ten times or more. The chain uses TRBV14 and TRBJ1-1; 8 bases line up with TRBD1. The germline V gene encodes CDR1 SGHDN and CDR2 FVKESK. The CDR3 extends over 16 amino acids. With 4 bases clipped from V and 5 bases from J, the junction kept 12 bases outside the gene matches. The CDR3 reads CASSRERDRGGTEAFF. The CDR3 coding sequence is TGTGCCAGCAGCCGAGAACGTGACAGGGGAGGAACTGAAGCTTTCTTT. The full variable domain, with the rest looked up from reference TRBV14 and TRBJ1-1, is EAGVTQFPSHSVIEKGQTVTLRCDPISGHDNLYWYRRVMGKEIKFLLHFVKESKQDESGMPNNRFLAERTGGTYSTLKVQPAELEDSGVYFCASSRERDRGGTEAFFGQGTRLTVV.

This clonotype was counted only a few times. The chain uses TRBV12-1 and TRBJ1-4; no check of the table's D call, TRBD1, against the DNA was made. TRBV12-1 is a known pseudogene. The CDR3 is 18 residues long. CDR3 residues: CASSSPGQNSTTNEKLFF. As DNA, the CDR3 is TGTGCCAGCAGCTCCCCGGGTCAAAACTCGACAACTAATGAAAAACTGTTTTTT.

This clonotype came up many times. The chain joins TRBV5-1 to TRBJ2-2; perhaps TRBD1 as D (5 bases). The CDR3 covers 13 residues. CDR1 SGHRS and CDR2 YFSETQ come from the germline V gene. Trimming removed 3 bases from V and 6 bases from J, with 9 bases in between. In DNA, the CDR3 is TGCGCCAGCAGCTCTCAGGGCCCCGGGGAGCTGTTTTTT. This codes for CASSSQGPGELFF.

This clonotype came up many times. The chain links TRBV7-8 to TRBJ1-6, with 7 nucleotides matching TRBD1. Looked up from germline, CDR1 is SGHVS and CDR2 is FQNEAQ. The length of the CDR3 is 16 residues. V gave up 4 bases and J gave up 9 bases; unmatched junction bases: 12. Written as DNA, the CDR3 is TGTGCCAGCAGCTCGACTTCCGGGACAGTACCTTCACCCCTCCACTTT. It specifies CASSSTSGTVPSPLHF. Full variable domain (rest looked up from reference TRBV7-8 and TRBJ1-6): GAGVSQSPRYKVAKRGQDVALRCDPISGHVSLFWYQQALGQGPEFLTYFQNEAQLDKSGLPSDRFFAERPEGSVSTLKIQRTQQEDSAVYLCASSSTSGTVPSPLHFGNGTRLTVT.

This clonotype was found many times. The rearrangement joins TRBV7-2 to TRBJ1-2; D is possibly TRBD1 (6 bases). The CDR3 spans 18 residues. Germline V CDR1 and CDR2: SGHTA, FQGNSA. V gave up 0 bases and J gave up 9 bases, with 26 bases separating them. The CDR3 bases are TGTGCCAGCAGCTTAGCCAGGTCACCCGGGGGGGGCCCTCGGCGCTACACCTTC. Its protein is CASSLARSPGGGPRRYTF.

This clonotype has a count of ten or more. The genes are TRBV29-1 and TRBJ2-1, with a possible D match to TRBD2 (6 bases). The V and J ends lost 4 bases and 0 bases respectively, with 13 bases between them. The germline CDR1 and CDR2 sequences are SQVTM and ANQGSEA. The CDR3 covers 15 residues. CDR3 sequence: CSVGEAVSSYNEQFF. CDR3 in DNA: TGCAGCGTTGGGGAGGCGGTGAGCTCCTACAATGAGCAGTTCTTC.

This clonotype was detected ten times or more. V is TRBV7-2 and J is TRBJ2-1, with 7 bases fitting TRBD2. With 2 bases clipped from V and 0 bases from J, the junction kept 4 bases outside the gene matches. The CDR3 loop spans 16 amino acids. The germline V gene encodes CDR1 SGHTA and CDR2 FQGNSA. This CDR3 is CASSLSLAASYNEQFF. The CDR3 coding sequence is TGTGCCAGCAGCTTATCTCTAGCGGCCTCCTACAATGAGCAGTTCTTC.

This clonotype was seen at least ten times. The chain uses TRBV29-1 and TRBJ2-3; the D call may be TRBD1 or TRBD2 (6 bases each). The CDR3 sequence is 15 residues long. Trimming pared 6 bases from V and 9 bases from J, leaving 25 bases between. CDR1 and CDR2 (germline): SQVTM, ANQGSEA. This chain's CDR3 is CSVPRGSGPSGTQYF. CDR3 DNA: TGCAGCGTGCCCAGGGGTAGCGGCCCCTCGGGGACGCAGTATTTT.